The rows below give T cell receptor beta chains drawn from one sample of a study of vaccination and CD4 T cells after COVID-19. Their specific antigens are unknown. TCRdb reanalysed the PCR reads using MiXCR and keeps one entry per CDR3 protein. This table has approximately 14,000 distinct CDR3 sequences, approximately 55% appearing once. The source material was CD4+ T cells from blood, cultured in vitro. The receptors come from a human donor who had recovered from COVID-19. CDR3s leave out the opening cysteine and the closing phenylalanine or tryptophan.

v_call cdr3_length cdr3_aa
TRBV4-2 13 ASSQDKKGGHGYT
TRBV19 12 ASRSGQGASEQY
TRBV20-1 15 SASPRRGAKVVETQY
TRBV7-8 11 ASSLGYRETQY
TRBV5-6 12 ASQGAAGEETQY
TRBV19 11 ASSIGQAVAQH
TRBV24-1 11 ATSDYRATEAF
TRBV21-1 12 ASSRGGRDQPQH
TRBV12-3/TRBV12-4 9 ASSFGSSQH
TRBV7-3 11 ASRLTATGELF
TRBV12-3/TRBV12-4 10 ASSFTTRGQY
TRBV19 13 ASSILAGGPDTQY
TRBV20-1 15 SAQFRDRVSGANVLT
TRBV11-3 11 ASSVDIGETQY
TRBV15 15 ATSRDTSGRHTGELF